The entry that follows covers one T cell receptor (beta chain) sequence. No antigen is known for it. The same CDR3 arises from other DNA sequences in this sample as well. Profiling relied on immunoSEQ multiplex PCR, and the TCRdb table lists in-frame clones only, not all of them. The table has approximately 300,000 clones, around four fifths seen once. The data were taken from a study of Ad26.COV2.S vaccination and SARS-CoV-2 variants. Overall study: Donor had been placed in the Ad26.COV2.S arm of the COV1001 trial. Ad26.COV2.S was injected intramuscularly once or twice, 56 days apart.

Study-level points and caveats: Those who received the vaccine showed greater spike-specific TCR breadth than those given placebo.

The germline V gene encodes CDR1 KGHSH and CDR2 LQKENI. V lost 4 bases to trimming and J lost 4 bases; unmatched junction nucleotides: 2. The CDR3 is 13 amino acids. Noted treatment: around 19 received Ad26.COV2.S at low or high dose, single or two shots; roughly five received placebo; per-sample allocation not given. The samples date from day 63 after the first vaccine or placebo injection. Expression of Wuhan-strain SARS-CoV-2 spike came from the Ad26 vector that formed the vaccine. The V call is TRBV18, the J call TRBJ2-7; 9 bases are a match to TRBD1. This TCR derives from a person aged 18 to 59 who received the Ad26.COV2.S COVID-19 vaccine or a placebo. The specimen comprised peripheral blood, sampled in a trial of Ad26.COV2.S vaccine versus placebo. CDR3 DNA sequence: TGTGCCAGCTCACAAGGACAGGGGTACGAGCAGTACTTC. Protein product: CASSQGQGYEQYF.